The clone carrying this T cell receptor beta chain was recorded a few times. The antigen is unknown. These data belong to a study of identical twins. This CDR3 region has 12 residues. Looked up from germline, CDR1 is SGHKS and CDR2 is YYEKEE (reference sequence). The V gene end was trimmed by 3 bases and the J gene end by 10 bases; junction bases not matched to a gene: 4. General study results and limits: Cross-sectional statistical analysis was relied on for the conclusions, without the same donors being followed.

A universal primer site was incorporated via template switching, and the cDNA contained unique molecular identifiers. TCRdb used MiXCR to reprocess the 5' RACE reads, holding one entry per CDR3 protein. The table records 250,000 to 300,000 distinct CDR3 sequences, just under 9.5% of them present only once. This sample was also put to use in a study of yellow fever vaccine responses in identical twins.

V and J are TRBV5-5 and TRBJ2-1; 7 positions agree with TRBD1. The sequencing sample was made of CD8+ T cells sorted from blood. The clonotype comes from a young woman in good health. The DNA of the CDR3 is TGTGCCAGCAGCTGGAGGACAGGAGAGCAGTTCTTC. It specifies CASSWRTGEQFF.